These T cell receptor beta chains were read from a single sample in a study of blood T cell repertoires in COVID-19. Method: immunoSEQ multiplex PCR; TCRdb's copy keeps in-frame clones and lacks some. Among around 100,000 clones, over 80% were seen once, and the ten largest hold about 15%. The sequenced sample consisted of peripheral blood. These receptors all stem from a man aged 50 or older with acute or convalescent COVID-19. CDR3s include the opening cysteine and the closing phenylalanine or tryptophan. Fields, in order: J gene, clone size, V gene, D gene, CDR3 protein, CDR3 DNA. The D gene is left open where the match is weak. Part of the rows lack a size; the others show once, few, many or a class for expanded clones.

j_call: TRBJ1-4; clone_size: -; v_call: TRBV6-5; d_call: -; cdr3_aa: CASSYGEGEKLFF; cdr3_nt: TGTGCCAGCAGTTACGGAGAGGGAGAAAAACTGTTTTTT
j_call: TRBJ2-2; clone_size: once; v_call: TRBV2; d_call: TRBD2; cdr3_aa: CASSEGLARAGELFF; cdr3_nt: TGTGCCAGCAGTGAGGGACTAGCCCGAGCCGGGGAGCTGTTTTTT
j_call: TRBJ2-7; clone_size: -; v_call: TRBV28; d_call: -; cdr3_aa: CASGIEVLYEQYF; cdr3_nt: TGTGCCAGCGGAATCGAGGTCCTCTACGAGCAGTACTTC
j_call: TRBJ2-5; clone_size: -; v_call: TRBV7-9; d_call: TRBD2; cdr3_aa: CASSLSGTTQETQYF; cdr3_nt: TGTGCCAGCAGCTTATCTGGGACTACTCAAGAGACCCAGTACTTC
j_call: TRBJ2-5; clone_size: -; v_call: TRBV3-1/TRBV3-2; d_call: TRBD1; cdr3_aa: CASSQPGQGETQYF; cdr3_nt: TGTGCCAGCAGCCAACCGGGACAGGGGGAGACCCAGTACTTC
j_call: TRBJ2-4; clone_size: once; v_call: TRBV19; d_call: -; cdr3_aa: CASSIVGGGLAKNIQYF; cdr3_nt: TGTGCCAGTAGTATAGTAGGGGGGGGATTAGCCAAAAACATTCAGTACTTC
j_call: TRBJ1-2; clone_size: -; v_call: TRBV30; d_call: TRBD1; cdr3_aa: CAGPGQDNYGYTF; cdr3_nt: TGTGCCGGACCGGGACAGGATAACTATGGCTACACCTTC
j_call: TRBJ2-3; clone_size: -; v_call: TRBV19; d_call: TRBD2; cdr3_aa: CASSTSGTKDTQYF; cdr3_nt: TGTGCCAGTAGTACTAGCGGGACTAAAGATACGCAGTATTTT
j_call: TRBJ2-7; clone_size: -; v_call: TRBV10-3; d_call: -; cdr3_aa: CAISVWTERSGYEQYF; cdr3_nt: TGTGCCATCAGTGTATGGACAGAGCGGAGCGGCTACGAGCAGTACTTC
j_call: TRBJ2-3; clone_size: -; v_call: TRBV25-1; d_call: -; cdr3_aa: CASGGGSSTDTQYF; cdr3_nt: TGTGCCAGCGGGGGAGGATCCAGCACAGATACGCAGTATTTT
j_call: TRBJ1-4; clone_size: -; v_call: TRBV19; d_call: TRBD1; cdr3_aa: CASSRQTGYNEKLFF; cdr3_nt: TGTGCCAGTAGTCGACAGACAGGGTATAATGAAAAACTGTTTTTT
j_call: TRBJ1-6; clone_size: -; v_call: TRBV5-5; d_call: -; cdr3_aa: CASSLSGNNSPLHF; cdr3_nt: TGTGCCAGCAGCTTATCAGGGAATAATTCACCCCTCCACTTT
j_call: TRBJ1-4; clone_size: -; v_call: TRBV19; d_call: -; cdr3_aa: CASTSLDWQGSEKLFF; cdr3_nt: TGTGCCAGTACCTCTTTGGATTGGCAGGGATCCGAAAAACTGTTTTTT
j_call: TRBJ1-2; clone_size: -; v_call: TRBV27; d_call: TRBD1; cdr3_aa: CASSFGQGGRYTF; cdr3_nt: TGTGCCAGCAGTTTCGGGCAGGGGGGCCGCTACACCTTC
j_call: TRBJ1-1; clone_size: once; v_call: TRBV5-1; d_call: TRBD1; cdr3_aa: CASRIDRGQGTEAFF; cdr3_nt: TGCGCCAGCAGGATCGACAGGGGTCAGGGCACTGAAGCTTTCTTT
j_call: TRBJ2-3; clone_size: -; v_call: TRBV19; d_call: -; cdr3_aa: CASSAAGWSTDTQYF; cdr3_nt: TGTGCCAGTAGTGCGGCGGGGTGGAGCACAGATACGCAGTATTTT
j_call: TRBJ1-1; clone_size: -; v_call: TRBV28; d_call: -; cdr3_aa: CASTLGGENTEAFF; cdr3_nt: TGTGCCAGCACCCTAGGGGGAGAGAACACTGAAGCTTTCTTT
j_call: TRBJ1-3; clone_size: few; v_call: TRBV4-1; d_call: -; cdr3_aa: CASSPGPQRASGNTIYF; cdr3_nt: TGCGCCAGCAGCCCGGGTCCCCAGCGCGCTTCTGGAAACACCATATATTTT
j_call: TRBJ2-3; clone_size: -; v_call: TRBV5-4; d_call: -; cdr3_aa: CASSLGGRGNTDTQYF; cdr3_nt: TGTGCCAGCAGCTTGGGTGGCAGGGGAAACACAGATACGCAGTATTTT
j_call: TRBJ2-7; clone_size: -; v_call: TRBV7-2; d_call: TRBD2; cdr3_aa: CASSPGLAGNGYEQYF; cdr3_nt: TGTGCCAGCAGCCCCGGACTAGCGGGAAATGGCTACGAGCAGTACTTC
j_call: TRBJ1-6; clone_size: -; v_call: TRBV7-9; d_call: -; cdr3_aa: CASSLFQDSPLHF; cdr3_nt: TGTGCCAGCAGCCTTTTTCAGGATTCACCCCTCCACTTT
j_call: TRBJ2-7; clone_size: -; v_call: TRBV7-8; d_call: -; cdr3_aa: CASSFPLAGQNYEQYF; cdr3_nt: TGTGCCAGCAGCTTCCCTCTTGCCGGACAAAACTACGAGCAGTACTTC
j_call: TRBJ2-1; clone_size: few; v_call: TRBV11-3; d_call: -; cdr3_aa: CASSLDRGTSSYNEQFF; cdr3_nt: TGTGCCAGCAGCTTAGATAGAGGAACGAGCTCCTACAATGAGCAGTTCTTC
j_call: TRBJ2-1; clone_size: few; v_call: TRBV4-1; d_call: TRBD2; cdr3_aa: CASSQDETSGNEQFF; cdr3_nt: TGCGCCAGCAGCCAAGATGAAACTAGCGGCAATGAGCAGTTCTTC
j_call: TRBJ2-1; clone_size: -; v_call: TRBV5-1; d_call: -; cdr3_aa: CASSLRDNEQFF; cdr3_nt: TGCGCCAGCAGCTTGCGAGACAATGAGCAGTTCTTC
j_call: TRBJ2-7; clone_size: -; v_call: TRBV4-1; d_call: -; cdr3_aa: CASSQGQSGRYEQYF; cdr3_nt: TGCGCCAGCAGCCAAGGACAGTCCGGACGCTACGAGCAGTACTTC
j_call: TRBJ2-3; clone_size: -; v_call: TRBV28; d_call: -; cdr3_aa: CASSLQGKRQYF; cdr3_nt: TGTGCCAGCAGTTTACAGGGAAAGAGGCAGTATTTT
j_call: TRBJ1-1; clone_size: -; v_call: TRBV29-1; d_call: TRBD1; cdr3_aa: CSVEDPGGQMNTEAFF; cdr3_nt: TGCAGCGTTGAAGATCCAGGGGGACAGATGAACACTGAAGCTTTCTTT
j_call: TRBJ2-1; clone_size: -; v_call: TRBV10-2; d_call: TRBD2; cdr3_aa: CASSDPSGPAYNEQFF; cdr3_nt: TGCGCCAGCAGTGACCCTAGCGGGCCCGCCTACAATGAGCAGTTCTTC
j_call: TRBJ1-1; clone_size: -; v_call: TRBV30; d_call: TRBD1; cdr3_aa: CAWSVQDRGKAFF; cdr3_nt: TGTGCCTGGAGTGTACAGGACAGGGGGAAAGCTTTCTTT
j_call: TRBJ2-1; clone_size: few; v_call: TRBV5-1; d_call: -; cdr3_aa: CASSLARGSPYNEQFF; cdr3_nt: TGCGCCAGCAGCTTGGCTAGGGGATCTCCCTACAATGAGCAGTTCTTC
j_call: TRBJ2-7; clone_size: -; v_call: TRBV5-5; d_call: -; cdr3_aa: CASSLQAGQVYEQYF; cdr3_nt: TGTGCCAGCAGCCTTCAAGCGGGACAGGTATACGAGCAGTACTTC
j_call: TRBJ2-7; clone_size: few; v_call: TRBV2; d_call: TRBD1; cdr3_aa: CASSEQDRAGYEQYF; cdr3_nt: TGTGCCAGCAGTGAACAGGACAGGGCAGGATACGAGCAGTACTTC
j_call: TRBJ2-7; clone_size: -; v_call: TRBV29-1; d_call: TRBD1; cdr3_aa: CSVPDGTANEQYF; cdr3_nt: TGCAGCGTGCCGGACGGGACAGCTAACGAGCAGTACTTC
j_call: TRBJ2-3; clone_size: -; v_call: TRBV19; d_call: TRBD2; cdr3_aa: CASSRLWASNSGGVTDTQYF; cdr3_nt: TGTGCCAGTAGTAGGCTCTGGGCGTCGAATAGCGGGGGGGTCACAGATACGCAGTATTTT
j_call: TRBJ2-5; clone_size: -; v_call: TRBV5-5; d_call: TRBD2; cdr3_aa: CASSLEPSGSGWETQYF; cdr3_nt: TGTGCCAGCAGCTTGGAACCTAGCGGGAGCGGGTGGGAGACCCAGTACTTC
j_call: TRBJ2-1; clone_size: once; v_call: TRBV4-1; d_call: -; cdr3_aa: CASTPNPLISSYNEQFF; cdr3_nt: TGCGCCAGCACCCCCAACCCACTGATTAGTAGCTACAATGAGCAGTTCTTC
j_call: TRBJ2-7; clone_size: -; v_call: TRBV28; d_call: -; cdr3_aa: CASSPSGTGYSYEQYF; cdr3_nt: TGTGCCAGCAGCCCTAGCGGGACAGGCTACTCCTACGAGCAGTACTTC
j_call: TRBJ2-5; clone_size: -; v_call: TRBV7-9; d_call: TRBD2; cdr3_aa: CASSSGLVRWETQYF; cdr3_nt: TGTGCCAGCAGCTCCGGACTAGTTCGTTGGGAGACCCAGTACTTC
j_call: TRBJ2-3; clone_size: -; v_call: TRBV9; d_call: TRBD1; cdr3_aa: CASSPGGQYTDTQYF; cdr3_nt: TGTGCCAGCAGCCCTGGGGGACAGTACACAGATACGCAGTATTTT